Sequencing of this T cell receptor beta chain was carried out in a study of blood T cell repertoires in COVID-19. Sequenced by immunoSEQ multiplex PCR; TCRdb stores in-frame clones only, minus some. The sample consists of approximately 260,000 clones, 84% of them appearing once. V was clipped by 4 bases and J by 4 bases, with 21 bases between them. The CDR3 consists of 16 residues. From germline, CDR1 is SGDLS and CDR2 YYNGEE. The chain recombines TRBV9 with TRBJ2-7; the D gene is possibly TRBD2 (6 bases). The sample was PBMCs or T cells enriched from blood (not recorded which). This TCR came from a man aged 50 or older who had recovered from COVID-19. CDR3 protein: CASSPGAPGGGYEQYF. In nucleotides, the CDR3 is TGTGCCAGCAGCCCCGGGGCTCCAGGAGGAGGGTACGAGCAGTACTTC.